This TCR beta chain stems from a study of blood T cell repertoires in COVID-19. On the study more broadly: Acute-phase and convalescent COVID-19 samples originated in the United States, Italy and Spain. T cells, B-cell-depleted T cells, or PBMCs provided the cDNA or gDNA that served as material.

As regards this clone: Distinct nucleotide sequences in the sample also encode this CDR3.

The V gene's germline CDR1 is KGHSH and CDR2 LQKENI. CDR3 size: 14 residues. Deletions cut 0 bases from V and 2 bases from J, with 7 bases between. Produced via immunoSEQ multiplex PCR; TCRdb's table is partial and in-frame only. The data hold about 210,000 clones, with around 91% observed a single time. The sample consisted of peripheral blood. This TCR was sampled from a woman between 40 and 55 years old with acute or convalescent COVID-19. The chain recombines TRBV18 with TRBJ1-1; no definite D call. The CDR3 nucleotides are TGTGCCAGCTCACCACCGAGTCGTAACACTGAAGCTTTCTTT. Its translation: CASSPPSRNTEAFF.